The present T cell receptor (beta chain) was sequenced within a study of blood T cells in healthy people across ages. PCR was performed a second time for roughly 7 to 12 cycles using a sample-barcoded 5' primer and a J-beta primer mix. MiXCR was run by TCRdb on the 5' RACE reads, yielding one entry per CDR3 protein. Of 650,000 to 800,000 distinct CDR3 sequences listed, approximately 52% are singletons. About this clonotype itself: Its matching antigen is unknown.

Study-wide findings and caveats: Diversity estimated from one million T cells was considered an underestimate.

This receptor was obtained from a woman at least 80 years old in good health. The source material was blood.

The CDR3 region has the DNA TGTGCCAGCAGTGAATATGGGGGGCGGGAGCCCCAGCATTTT. Residues: CASSEYGGREPQHF. The rearrangement links TRBV6-1 to TRBJ1-5; D is possibly TRBD1 (6 bases). V dropped 2 bases and J dropped 8 bases, with 13 bases sitting between them. This CDR3 is built from 14 residues. CDR1 is MNHNS, CDR2 SASEGT, per germline.